One and the same sample provided the 8 T cell receptor beta chains below, sequenced in a study of intratumoral heterogeneity in liver cancer. Some clones are missing from TCRdb's copy, which holds only in-frame ones; the method was immunoSEQ multiplex PCR. The data contain around 2,500 clones, over 55% of them singletons. The hepatocellular carcinoma nodule was sampled at distinct, geographically separated regions. The starting material was tumor tissue, obtained before any cancer treatment. These receptors originate from a woman in her 70s with hepatocellular carcinoma.

The chain has TRBV27 and TRBJ1-4, with 11 bases aligning to TRBD1. The CDR3 is 15 amino acids. Trimming at V came to 5 bases and at J to 3 bases, leaving 2 bases not matched to a gene. Per the germline V gene, CDR1 is MNHEY and CDR2 is SMNVEV (reference sequence). As DNA, the CDR3 is TGTGCCAGCAGTGCGGACAGGGGGCCTAATGAAAAACTGTTTTTT. Translation gives CASSADRGPNEKLFF.

This rearrangement joins TRBV6-5 to TRBJ1-2; D is possibly TRBD1 (6 bases). This CDR3 has 13 residues. Germline CDR1 MNHEY, CDR2 SVGAGI. With 6 bases removed from V and 6 bases from J, the gap between germline ends came to 14 bases. CDR3 bases: TGTGCCAGCAGCACCGGTGGGGGCGATGGCTACACCTTC. Translated, it gives CASSTGGGDGYTF.

The V call is TRBV6-5, the J call TRBJ2-1, with TRBD2 as a possible D gene (5 bases). Trimming took off 8 bases at V and 0 bases at J, with 14 bases between the two ends. The length of the CDR3 is 15 residues. The V gene's germline CDR1 is MNHEY and CDR2 SVGAGI. The DNA for the CDR3 is TGTGCCAGCTTCGTGAGGGAGTCCTCCTACAATGAGCAGTTCTTC. Protein product: CASFVRESSYNEQFF.

V usage is TRBV19 and J usage is TRBJ2-4; 7 nucleotides match TRBD1. The J segment lost 6 bases and the V segment lost 1 base, leaving 9 bases of the junction unmatched. This CDR3 contains 16 residues. Germline CDR1 LNHDA, CDR2 SQIVND (reference sequence). CDR3 region: CASSIAGRGLGNIQYF. CDR3 in DNA: TGTGCCAGTAGTATAGCTGGCAGGGGGTTGGGAAACATTCAGTACTTC. The entire variable domain, with the rest obtained from reference TRBV19 and TRBJ2-4, is as follows: DGGITQSPKYLFRKEGQNVTLSCEQNLNHDAMYWYRQDPGQGLRLIYYSQIVNDFQKGDIAEGYSVSREKKESFPLTVTSAQKNPTAFYLCASSIAGRGLGNIQYFGAGTRLSVL.

The V gene is TRBV30, the J gene TRBJ2-6, with D hard to call. Trimming removed 0 bases at V and 0 bases at J, with 9 bases between. Germline V gene lookup returns CDR1 GTSNPN and CDR2 SVGIG (reference sequence). This CDR3 spans 16 amino acids. The CDR3 nucleotides read TGTGCCTGGAGTGTACCAGGCCTCTCTGGGGCCAACGTCCTGACTTTC. Its translation is CAWSVPGLSGANVLTF.

In its sample, this clone was seen a few times. The CDR3 DNA reads TGTGCCAGCAGCGATTCCAACAAGTATTTT. Encoded protein: CASSDSNKYF. The chain uses TRBV5-6 and TRBJ2-3; no definite D call. Germline V CDR1 and CDR2: SGHDT, YYEEEE. V lost 4 bases and J lost 13, with 10 bases in between. The CDR3 spans 10 residues.

This clone is categorized as medium-sized (0.01 to 0.1%). The chain combines TRBV6-5 with TRBJ2-3; 8 positions match TRBD1. The trim removed 4 bases at V and 5 bases at J, leaving 8 bases unmatched. This CDR3 has 15 residues. CDR1 is MNHEY, CDR2 SVGAGI, per germline. CDR3 nucleotides: TGTGCCAGCAGTTGGGGTCGACAGGGGAGAGATACGCAGTATTTT. Its protein product is CASSWGRQGRDTQYF.

The gene calls are TRBV29-1 and TRBJ2-1; 8 bases are shared with TRBD2. V dropped 7 bases and J dropped 4; count of bases not matched to a gene: 9. Germline V gene data show CDR1 as SQVTM and CDR2 as ANQGSEA. This CDR3 is 14 amino acids long. CDR3: CSAVSGSLYNEQFF. In DNA, the CDR3 is TGCAGCGCCGTGAGCGGGAGTCTTTACAATGAGCAGTTCTTC.